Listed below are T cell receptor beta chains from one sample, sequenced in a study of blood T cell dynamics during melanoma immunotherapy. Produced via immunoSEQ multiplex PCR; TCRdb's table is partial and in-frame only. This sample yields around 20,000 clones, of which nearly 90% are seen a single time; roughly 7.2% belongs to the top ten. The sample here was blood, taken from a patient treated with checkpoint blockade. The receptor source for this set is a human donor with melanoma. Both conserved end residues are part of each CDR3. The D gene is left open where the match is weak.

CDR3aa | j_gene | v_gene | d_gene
CASSSYPNEKLFF | TRBJ1-4 | TRBV7-6 | NA
CASSLRGPGQGDGYTF | TRBJ1-2 | TRBV13 | TRBD1
CASSLVGIAETQYF | TRBJ2-5 | TRBV5-1 | NA
CASSPRQGGEQYF | TRBJ2-7 | TRBV18 | TRBD1
CASSILRGQNYGYTF | TRBJ1-2 | TRBV19 | NA
CASSQATDRRTDTQYF | TRBJ2-3 | TRBV4-1 | TRBD1
CASSPRTGLETQYF | TRBJ2-5 | TRBV5-4 | TRBD1
CASSISPITGGGLYEQYF | TRBJ2-7 | TRBV19 | TRBD1
CASSPRAGGLQETQYF | TRBJ2-5 | TRBV18 | TRBD2
CASSLVPRGADTDTQYF | TRBJ2-3 | TRBV5-1 | NA
CASSIRDNTGELFF | TRBJ2-2 | TRBV19 | NA
CASSVGGDTYNEQFF | TRBJ2-1 | TRBV9 | NA
CASSLGVNTEAFF | TRBJ1-1 | TRBV5-1 | NA
CAWSVLAHTYNEQFF | TRBJ2-1 | TRBV30 | NA
CASSLRDREFQPQHF | TRBJ1-5 | TRBV28 | TRBD1
CASSLAVGVGGNEQFF | TRBJ2-1 | TRBV7-9 | NA
CASSGLAGYEETQYF | TRBJ2-5 | TRBV2 | TRBD2
CASSYTFSTSRNEQYF | TRBJ2-7 | TRBV6-5 | NA
CASGTGSNTEAFF | TRBJ1-1 | TRBV19 | TRBD1
CASRPGTGQETQYF | TRBJ2-5 | TRBV6-6 | TRBD1